This entry is about one TCR beta chain. The antigen is not known. cDNA libraries of TCR beta carried unique molecular identifiers. T cells numbering roughly 0.95 to 10 million yielded 450,000 to 600,000 cDNA molecules. TCRdb independently ran MiXCR on the PCR reads; one entry per CDR3 protein. This repertoire shows 450,000 to 650,000 distinct CDR3 sequences, 44% found once; its top ten account for about 1.8%. The source of the sample is a study of post-analysis software for immune sequencing data. In the study overall: The cohort encompassed relapsing-remitting, secondary progressive and progressive-relapsing multiple sclerosis disease courses.

In germline, CDR1 is SGHRS, CDR2 YFSETQ. This CDR3 is 14 amino acids long. Whole-study findings and limits: In multiple sclerosis, normalized Chao1 diversity was significantly below that of controls. TRBV5-6, TRBV5-1 and TRBV20-1 were among a few TRBV segments more frequent in patients than controls.

The receptor was derived from a girl between 5 and 17 years old with multiple sclerosis. The chain recombines TRBV5-1 with TRBJ2-4; 9 bases map to TRBD1. The J call could be wrong; TRBJ2-7 is a better fit for the DNA end. The sample comprised blood. The chain's CDR3 is CASSLGTGFFEQYF. In DNA, the CDR3 is TGCGCCAGCAGCCTCGGGACAGGGTTTTTCGAGCAGTACTTC.